This T cell receptor (beta chain) emerged from a study of glioma-infiltrating T cells. V lost 6 bases to trimming and J lost 6 bases, with 15 bases between them. The length of the CDR3 is 14 residues. The germline V gene has CDR1 LNHDA and CDR2 SQIVND (reference sequence). Turning to this clonotype: Its antigen is currently unknown.

TCR alpha and beta CDR3 regions were amplified from RNA using iRepertoire nested multiplex PCR. TCRdb independently ran MiXCR on the multiplex PCR reads; one entry per CDR3 protein. The sample lists fewer than 250,000 distinct CDR3 sequences, 32% seen once, with around 20% in the top ten. Findings of the study overall: Non-neoplastic patients had below-expected tissue-blood divergence, while all gliomas exceeded expectation.

The chain has TRBV19 and TRBJ1-5; possibly TRBD1 for D (5 bases). Material for sequencing was glioma tissue, nonneoplastic brain tissue, or PBMCs (not recorded which). The source of this sequence is a human donor with low-grade glioma or glioblastoma, undergoing nonglioma brain surgery, or in good health (not recorded which). The CDR3 sequence: CASSFQGKGQPQHF. The CDR3 DNA sequence: TGTGCCAGTAGCTTTCAGGGAAAAGGTCAGCCCCAGCATTTT.